Listed here is a single T cell receptor (beta chain). Its antigen is unidentified. Every donor, a Caucasian adult, lived in Nashville, Tennessee. TCRdb keeps only in-frame clones here, not all; method: immunoSEQ multiplex PCR. The sample includes under 600,000 clones, roughly 85% of them seen just once. This entry is derived from a study of shared clonotypes between healthy human individuals. Study-wide results and limits: The low donor count limited represented genetic and exposure-history diversity.

This clonotype originated in a woman aged 40 to 50 in good health. Some clones in this sample may be carry-over from other donors' samples. The sample comprised PBMCs.

The CDR3 reads CASSRGIYEQYF. In DNA form, the CDR3 reads TGTGCCAGCAGCCGGGGTATCTACGAGCAGTACTTC. This rearrangement joins TRBV14 to TRBJ2-7; D uncertain. The germline V gene has CDR1 SGHDN and CDR2 FVKESK. This CDR3 spans 12 amino acids. V was shortened by 4 bases and J by 3 bases, with 7 bases between the two germline ends.